This T cell receptor beta chain was sequenced in a study of cytomegalovirus exposure and HLA in healthy donors (dated by TCRdb to 2015 to 2018). As for the study more broadly: An earlier analysis of some 620 of the donors reported about 300 Gb of sequence data and 117 million unique TCR beta sequences obtained from some 200 million T cells. About 280 gigabases of sequencing data and 78 million or so unique TCR sequences were included in an early release covering several hundred HLA-typed donors. Among the 398 genotyped donors, about 85% belonged to the genetic ancestry cluster associated with self-reported Caucasian donors. The aim of the study was to test whether cataloging public T cell receptors could identify signatures of past pathogen exposure. Using immunosequencing, the study profiled T cell repertoires from about 650 subjects and related those repertoires to cytomegalovirus serostatus. A separate validation cohort of roughly 130 different subjects was used in addition to the roughly 620-subject first cohort. The study combined high-throughput TCR immunosequencing, statistical association of individual TCRs with disease status, and machine learning to predict cytomegalovirus infection status. In a later analysis, previously published TCR beta repertoires from 666 donors were re-analyzed and high-resolution HLA genotyping was added so that TCR occurrence patterns could be studied. In the later analysis, no new phenotypic data were used to find candidate immune exposures; instead, reliance was placed on TCR beta sequences and their occurrence across donors. An earlier analysis of 500 to 650 of the donors applied high-throughput TCR beta sequencing to assess whether each TCR beta V gene segment acted as functional or pseudogenic. Alongside the repertoire data, information on donor age, sex, ethnicity and CMV serostatus was compiled. Genome-wide SNP genotypes for about 65% of the 666 donors were used in a later genetic analysis, which treated that subset as a discovery cohort. Every discovery cohort repertoire had been produced on one sequencing platform. Both class I and class II loci were covered by HLA typing, at four-digit resolution. The number of donors typed differed by locus, with 629-630 for A, B, C, DRB1 and DQB1, about 500 for DQA1, under 610 for DPA1, and around 450 for DPB1. Because of strong linkage in the cohort, five DR-DQ haplotypes were treated as single units for association and clustering. Across approximately 420 genotyped donors of the cohort, an average of approximately 240,000 unique TCR beta nucleotide sequences per donor were sequenced, and approximately 19% of those sequences were non-productive.

On this clone: This clone's antigen is unknown. There are no base qualities to consult, and no much larger clone falls within one base.

The cohort comprised more than 550 healthy bone marrow donors. At the time of sampling, every cohort member was nominally healthy, though immune exposures that went unrecorded were likely present. The donor tested CMV seronegative and was one of the 352 seronegative cohort members. A peripheral blood sample was provided by each donor, and peripheral blood mononuclear cells were used for TCR beta sequencing. Genomic DNA was extracted from the blood cell samples with the Qiagen DNeasy Blood Extraction Kit. Here is what the overall study found, with its caveats: Linkage disequilibrium might explain the correlated functional status among segregating V segments, but an unknown experimental factor could not be excluded. When HLA alleles, especially DR and DQ, strongly co-occurred, TCR associations were difficult to assign to individual alleles. Immune exposure information for the cohort was limited to CMV serostatus. Seventeen rarely observed V segments, including chromosome 9 orphons, were excluded from the earlier analysis of several hundred of the donors because counts were too low. According to a later analysis, most CMV-associated TCR beta chains appeared to be HLA-restricted, and the HLA associations seemed to be driven largely by CMV exposure. A later genetic analysis reported fewer N-insertions in productive TCRs among donors in an Asian-associated ancestry cluster than the approximately 670-donor mean. Because HLA typing was unavailable for some donors at each locus, only the typed subset was used in association tests. A cluster of highly shared sequence variants was judged likely to be a technical artifact of the sequencing pipeline. Roughly uniform sequencing depth across donors was assumed in presence/absence analyses, although this assumption may not hold. While some public TCRs were present in many individuals, most TCR sequences turned up only very rarely across donors. The cohort was sequenced for TCR beta chains only, and without alpha or paired-chain data the features that could be detected were limited. Several of the top co-occurrence clusters appeared to be linked to parvovirus B19, influenza, CMV and Epstein-Barr virus, according to a later analysis. At a false discovery rate of 0.05, a later analysis linked under 20,000 TCR beta sequences to specific HLA alleles. Cytomegalovirus status was reported to be diagnosed by the classifier with high specificity and sensitivity in both the original and validation cohorts. The authors suggested that the approach could potentially be extended to other disease states and immunological phenotypes. In a later genetic analysis, a missense DCLRE1C variant was associated with V-gene and J-gene trimming of TCR beta chains, and the association was replicated in an independent cohort. The 87-base-pair reads could not distinguish some IMGT-functional V segments, including TRBV6-2 and TRBV6-3, so those segments were excluded. In the study, about 150 TCR beta chains were listed as associated with cytomegalovirus. In a later analysis, TCR association rates were found to vary across HLA loci, with the most associated TCRs seen for DRB1 alleles and the fewest for HLA-C alleles. A further reported finding was that TCR beta sequences accurately predicted the HLA-A and HLA-B alleles for most subjects in the first cohort. In a later analysis, HLA-associated TCR beta chains were found to be more clonally expanded and to have lower generation probabilities than equally common non-associated chains. In vitro tests confirmed that three of the cytomegalovirus-associated TCR beta chains recognize cytomegalovirus antigens. In an earlier analysis of about 540 of the donors, most TCR beta V segments were observed in productive rearrangements about 87% or about 30% of the time, broadly matching IMGT annotations.

The library came from the immunoSEQ multiplex PCR assay. For the multiplex PCR, a mixture combining 60 forward primers for TCR Vbeta segments and 13 reverse primers for TCR Jbeta segments was used. The CDR3 region of rearranged TCR beta genes was amplified from genomic DNA with a multiplex PCR assay. The amplified TCR beta libraries were sequenced on the Illumina HiSeq System as 87-base-pair reads. The published analysis was carried out like this. A later analysis tallied around 82 million unique TCR beta chains across the 610 or so repertoires, and about 10 million of those chains were shared by two or more donors. To remove PCR and sequencing errors, raw reads were error-corrected and collapsed into unique sequences using a nearest-neighbor algorithm that merged closely related sequences. CDR3 sequences were aligned to IMGT reference sequences to assign V, D and J gene segments. For a sequence to be retained, at least a six-nucleotide match to both a V gene segment and a J gene segment was required. A rearrangement was called productive if the CDR3 had no stop codons and remained in frame with V and J, and every other rearrangement was called non-productive. CDR3 was defined by IMGT convention, running from the second conserved V-encoded cysteine to the conserved J-encoded phenylalanine. The earlier analysis of about 640 of the donors excluded any sequence lacking an unambiguous match to a single V gene segment. In an earlier analysis of approximately 550 of the donors, V segments were called functional above 56.7% productive rearrangements and were called segregating when the between-donor standard deviation exceeded 5%. A statistical classification framework was built for diagnosing cytomegalovirus status from the catalog of TCR beta chain sequences. In a later analysis, V and J genes were assigned by comparing TCR nucleotide sequences against IMGT/GENE-DB human TR gene sequences. The TCRdist pipeline was used in a later analysis to assign CDR3 sequences and most-parsimonious VDJ recombination scenarios. In a later analysis, each TCR beta chain was defined by its CDR3 amino acid sequence together with its V-gene family, and reads without a unique V-gene family were excluded. A later analysis removed over 500 highly shared, low-generation-probability nucleotide sequences to deal with suspected cross-contamination and a sequencing artifact. In a later analysis, a clonal expansion index for each public chain was calculated from normalized within-repertoire ranks of inferred template counts. A later analysis computed generation probabilities with a VDJ recombination model fitted to out-of-frame rearrangements, and checked the results against IGoR. Hypergeometric tests were used in a later analysis to score TCR-TCR, TCR-HLA and TCR-CMV co-occurrence, with a repertoire-size bias correction applied to the TCR pairs. In a later analysis, false discovery rates were estimated by permuting HLA or CMV assignments 20 times. In a later analysis, co-occurring TCRs were grouped with DBSCAN, and TCRdist sequence similarity was added when clustering was performed within HLA-allele-positive subsets. For co-occurrence clustering, repertoires with fewer than 30,000 or more than 120,000 public chains were excluded, along with five repertoires with anomalous nucleotide sharing. What TCRdb holds here is the immuneACCESS table cut down to in-frame rearrangements. Part of the clones is not present; checked against another copy, under half of the missing clones reflect an unresolved V gene, and the others are unexplained. V and J calls and clone size come straight from that table; D and trimming were deduced from the DNA. The sample profile shows around 180,000 clones; about 80% of them were found once. The ten largest clones capture less than 1.1% of the sample.

V and J are trimmed by 5 bases and 0 bases, and the gene matches miss 13 bases of the junction. Including cysteine and phenylalanine, the CDR3 has 17 amino acids. The CDR3 DNA has 51 bases and is translated from base 1. CDR1 SGHNT and CDR2 YENEEA were looked up in the germline V gene. Source material: PBMCs. This clonotype was obtained from a woman in her thirties or forties in good health and CMV-seronegative. This chain is built from TRBV11-3 and TRBJ2-7; the junction holds 7 bases that match TRBD1. The CDR3 reads as follows: CASSPRPGQQYSYEQYF. At the DNA level, the sequence is TGTGCCAGCAGCCCCCGGCCGGGACAGCAGTACTCCTACGAGCAGTACTTC.